A single sample gave rise to the 26 T cell receptor beta chains below, sequenced in a study of T cell clones after liver transplantation. Data came from immunoSEQ multiplex PCR; TCRdb stores just in-frame clones and leaves some out. The profile shows roughly 80,000 clones, roughly four fifths of them singletons. The sample in question was CD4+ T cells from blood, obtained 45 to 47 months after liver transplant. Receptor source: a human patient who received a liver transplant. Some of these T cells may belong to the graft donor.

The chain is built from TRBV6-6 and TRBJ1-2, with D possibly TRBD1 on 5 matching bases. From germline, CDR1 is MNHNY and CDR2 SVGAGI (reference sequence). CDR3 size: 11 residues. Between the trimmed V and J ends, which lost 8 bases and 4 bases, there was a span of 8 bases. CDR3 loop: CASGTSYGYTF. The CDR3 region has the DNA TGTGCCAGCGGGACCAGCTATGGCTACACCTTC.

The chain uses TRBV27 and TRBJ2-7; D is ambiguous. The CDR3 totals 14 residues. Per the germline V gene, CDR1 is MNHEY and CDR2 is SMNVEV (reference sequence). V lost 6 bases and J lost 4, with 16 bases in between. In nucleotides, the CDR3 is TGTGCCAGCAGCCCCTATGGGGTAGTTTACGAGCAGTACTTC. Residues: CASSPYGVVYEQYF.

This clone showed up just a few times. The V gene is TRBV27, the J gene TRBJ2-5; D could derive from TRBD1 or TRBD2 (6 bases each). V was pared by 4 bases and J by 7 bases, with 16 bases between. The CDR3 loop spans 14 amino acids. Germline V gene lookup returns CDR1 MNHEY and CDR2 SMNVEV (reference sequence). The CDR3 sequence: CASSSTGEGGTQYF. The CDR3, as DNA: TGTGCCAGCAGTTCAACAGGAGAGGGGGGGACCCAGTACTTC.

The chain recombines TRBV23-1 with TRBJ1-5; 8 bases align to TRBD1. TRBV23-1 is an ORF, with its function uncertain. The CDR3 consists of 19 residues. With 8 bases clipped from V and 0 bases from J, the junction kept 18 bases outside the gene matches. CDR3 protein: CASPCIQDRGLHSNQPQHF. As DNA, the CDR3 is TGCGCCAGCCCGTGTATCCAAGACAGGGGACTACATAGCAATCAGCCCCAGCATTTT.

The rearrangement joins TRBV19 to TRBJ2-5; TRBD2 matches at 8 bases. The closer fit of TRBJ2-7 to the DNA end suggests the J call may be wrong. The germline CDR1 and CDR2 sequences are LNHDA and SQIVND (reference sequence). CDR3 length: 13 residues. The CDR3 reads CASALAEGYEQYF. The CDR3 coding sequence is TGTGCCAGTGCACTAGCGGAGGGCTACGAGCAGTACTTC.

The chain uses TRBV2 and TRBJ2-7; D unclear. Per germline, CDR1 SNHLY and CDR2 FYNNEI. With 5 bases removed from V and 2 bases from J, the gap between germline ends came to 10 bases. This CDR3 contains 13 residues. CDR3 residues: CASSLQFAYEQYF. The CDR3 DNA reads TGTGCCAGCAGTCTACAGTTTGCCTACGAGCAGTACTTC.

The gene calls are TRBV5-1 and TRBJ2-1; D is unresolved. Trimming took off 3 bases at V and 5 bases at J, with 9 bases between the two ends. Germline loops: CDR1 SGHRS, CDR2 YFSETQ. The CDR3 extends over 13 amino acids. CDR3 protein: CASSSQSHNEQFF. In nucleotides, the CDR3 is TGCGCCAGCAGCTCCCAGTCTCACAATGAGCAGTTCTTC.

This chain connects TRBV7-2 to TRBJ2-1; 7 bases fit TRBD1. Unmatched junction bases numbered 6, after V lost 5 bases and J lost 8 bases. The CDR3 loop spans 13 amino acids. Germline values: CDR1 SGHTA, CDR2 FQGNSA. Written as DNA, the CDR3 is TGTGCCAGCAGCGGCCTGACAGGGTATGAGCAGTTCTTC. This gives the protein CASSGLTGYEQFF.

The rearrangement uses TRBV27 and TRBJ2-7; D gene unclear. The V end was cut by 6 bases, the J end by 4 bases, with 19 bases between. This CDR3 comprises 15 residues. The germline V gene encodes CDR1 MNHEY and CDR2 SMNVEV (reference sequence). As DNA, the CDR3 is TGTGCCAGCAGGCTCCGGACCGGCGGACCATACGAGCAGTACTTC. Protein: CASRLRTGGPYEQYF.

This clone was counted a few times. The chain combines TRBV30 with TRBJ1-4, with D perhaps matching TRBD1 (6 bases). The germline V gene has CDR1 GTSNPN and CDR2 SVGIG (reference sequence). V lost 7 bases to trimming and J lost 8 bases, with 11 bases between them. This CDR3 has 11 residues. The CDR3 DNA reads as TGTGCCTTTGGACAGCTCGAAAAACTGTTTTTT. This encodes CAFGQLEKLFF.

The rearrangement links TRBV4-3 to TRBJ2-7; D uncertain. Germline CDR1 is LGHNA and CDR2 is YSLEER. The ends were cut back, 0 bases at V and 3 bases at J, with 6 bases in the middle. CDR3 size: 13 residues. This chain's CDR3 is CASSQDYRYEQYF. In DNA, the CDR3 is TGCGCCAGCAGCCAAGATTATCGCTACGAGCAGTACTTC.

The chain is built from TRBV6-1 and TRBJ1-3; tentative D call: TRBD1 (6 bases). CDR1 MNHNS and CDR2 SASEGT come from the germline V gene. V was cut by 7 bases and J by 2 bases, with 12 bases left in between. This CDR3 is 14 amino acids long. The CDR3, as DNA: TGTGCCAGCATGAGCGGGGGCGCTGGAAACACCATATATTTT. As protein: CASMSGGAGNTIYF.

The chain recombines TRBV28 with TRBJ1-2; 12 bases map to TRBD1. V dropped 1 base and J dropped 4; count of bases not matched to a gene: 13. Germline V lookup: CDR1 MDHEN, CDR2 SYDVKM. The length of the CDR3 is 19 residues. The CDR3 loop reads CASSLFTGTGGFTSYGYTF. In nucleotides, the CDR3 is TGTGCCAGCAGTTTATTTACCGGGACAGGGGGCTTTACCTCCTATGGCTACACCTTC.

The chain links TRBV28 to TRBJ2-1; 9 nucleotides match TRBD2. This CDR3 is 15 amino acids long. Germline V gene lookup returns CDR1 MDHEN and CDR2 SYDVKM. J lost 4 bases, V lost 6 bases, and 7 bases had no gene match. This chain's CDR3 is CASRPTSGPYNEQFF. DNA for the CDR3: TGTGCCAGCAGGCCAACTAGCGGGCCTTACAATGAGCAGTTCTTC.

The V call is TRBV9, the J call TRBJ2-1; TRBD2 matches 14 bases. V lost 3 bases and J lost 4; bases outside the gene matches: 6. The CDR3 extends over 17 amino acids. Germline V gene data show CDR1 as SGDLS and CDR2 as YYNGEE. The CDR3 nucleotides read TGTGCCAGCAGCGGGGGACTAGCGGGAGCCGGGTACAATGAGCAGTTCTTC. Translating gives CASSGGLAGAGYNEQFF. Full variable domain (rest looked up from reference TRBV9 and TRBJ2-1): DSGVTQTPKHLITATGQRVTLRCSPRSGDLSVYWYQQSLDQGLQFLIQYYNGEERAKGNILERFSAQQFPDLHSELNLSSLELGDSALYFCASSGGLAGAGYNEQFFGPGTRLTVL.

This rearrangement joins TRBV5-1 to TRBJ1-2; D perhaps matches TRBD1 (5 bases). This CDR3 contains 14 residues. Deletions cut 4 bases from V and 5 bases from J, with 15 bases between. Germline V CDR1 and CDR2: SGHRS, YFSETQ. The CDR3 DNA reads TGCGCCAGCAGCACGAGGACACCGTTTTATGGCTACACCTTC. Translating it yields CASSTRTPFYGYTF.

The rearrangement links TRBV5-1 to TRBJ2-1, with 10 bases identical to TRBD2. The CDR3 totals 15 residues. Germline lookup yields CDR1 SGHRS and CDR2 YFSETQ. After removal of 3 bases from V and 6 bases from J, the junction contained 6 bases not matched to a gene. CDR3 in amino acids: CASSYLAGGGNEQFF. CDR3 coding DNA: TGCGCCAGCAGCTACTTAGCGGGAGGCGGCAATGAGCAGTTCTTC.

This clone was seen a few times. The chain is built from TRBV7-9 and TRBJ1-1; D not certain. V dropped 3 bases and J dropped 0 bases, with 5 bases sitting between them. The CDR3 consists of 13 residues. Germline V CDR1 and CDR2: SEHNR, FQNEAQ (reference sequence). DNA of the CDR3: TGTGCCAGCAGCTTCGACTTGAACACTGAAGCTTTCTTT. Residues: CASSFDLNTEAFF.

The V and J genes are TRBV7-2 and TRBJ2-6; D is possibly TRBD1 (6 bases). The germline V and J ends were trimmed by 5 bases and 1 base, with 9 bases remaining between them. This CDR3 is built from 15 residues. Germline-derived CDR1 and CDR2 are SGHTA and FQGNSA. The CDR3 region has the DNA TGTGCCAGCAGCCCAGGACAGTCTGGGGCCAACGTCCTGACTTTC. It yields the protein CASSPGQSGANVLTF.

In this sample, this clone turned up once. The chain recombines TRBV7-2 with TRBJ2-2; possibly TRBD2 for D (7 bases). This CDR3 has 16 residues. CDR1 and CDR2 (germline): SGHTA, FQGNSA. V was cut by 5 bases and J by 5 bases, with 18 bases left in between. CDR3 nucleotide sequence: TGTGCCAGCAGCCGAGGTTGGGGGGGCTCGACCGGGGAGCTGTTTTTT. Amino acid sequence: CASSRGWGGSTGELFF.

This sequence joins TRBV15 and TRBJ1-1; 7 nucleotides match TRBD1. The germline V gene encodes CDR1 LNHNV and CDR2 YYDKDF (reference sequence). V lost 5 bases to trimming and J lost 4 bases; unmatched junction nucleotides: 10. This CDR3 has 15 residues. Here the CDR3 reads CATSDRTGLITEAFF. The CDR3 DNA reads TGTGCCACCAGCGACCGGACAGGTTTGATCACTGAAGCTTTCTTT.

This sequence joins TRBV6-6 and TRBJ1-1; D possibly corresponds to TRBD1 (5 bases). The CDR3 has 13 residues. V was cut by 5 bases and J by 1 base, with 8 bases left in between. Germline-derived CDR1 and CDR2 are MNHNY and SVGAGI (reference sequence). CDR3 sequence reads: CASSRQPNTEAFF. CDR3 sequence (DNA): TGTGCCAGCAGTAGACAGCCGAACACTGAAGCTTTCTTT.

The chain links TRBV5-1 to TRBJ1-4; D is ambiguous. The CDR3 covers 14 residues. The V gene lost 0 bases and the J gene lost 5 bases, with 8 bases spanning the gap. Germline V gene data show CDR1 as SGHRS and CDR2 as YFSETQ. The CDR3 region has the DNA TGCGCCAGCAGCTTGGCGTTCGGGAATGAAAAACTGTTTTTT. This sequence encodes CASSLAFGNEKLFF.

V usage is TRBV9 and J usage is TRBJ1-3; 7 bases match TRBD1. V was pared by 4 bases and J by 1 base, with 14 bases of the junction left unmatched. The length of the CDR3 is 18 residues. Germline V CDR1 and CDR2: SGDLS, YYNGEE. In DNA, the CDR3 is TGTGCCAGCAGCCCTCGGGGACAGCTCGCTAGTTCTGGAAACACCATATATTTT. Amino acids: CASSPRGQLASSGNTIYF.

This sequence joins TRBV18 and TRBJ2-7; D may be TRBD2 (5 bases). The CDR3 is made up of 13 amino acids. The germline V and J ends were trimmed by 8 bases and 3 bases, with 14 bases remaining between them. CDR1 is KGHSH and CDR2 is LQKENI in the germline V gene. In DNA, the CDR3 is TGTGCCAGCAAACGGGCAGGAGGCTACGAGCAGTACTTC. This codes for CASKRAGGYEQYF.

This chain connects TRBV5-5 to TRBJ2-7; tentative D call: TRBD1 (6 bases). The V gene's germline CDR1 is SGHKS and CDR2 YYEKEE (reference sequence). Trimming took 2 bases from V and 3 from J, leaving 9 bases between them. There are 13 residues in the CDR3. The DNA for the CDR3 is TGTGCCAGCAGCTTCGGACAGCGCTACGAGCAGTACTTC. This sequence encodes CASSFGQRYEQYF.